The sample holds a few counts of the clone carrying this T cell receptor (beta chain). MiXCR, applied by TCRdb to the 5' RACE reads, yields one record per CDR3 protein. There are fewer than 800,000 distinct CDR3 sequences in the sample; around 7.5% occur only once, and roughly 1.5% lies in the top ten. This sample was taken from a study of identical twins. The germline V gene encodes CDR1 SGHRS and CDR2 YFSETQ. The V and J ends lost 4 bases and 6 bases respectively, with 16 bases between them. The CDR3 totals 14 residues. This sample was shared with a second study, whose subject was yellow fever vaccine responses in identical twins.

The chain uses TRBV5-1 and TRBJ1-2; a weak D match, TRBD1 (6 bases). Sequenced sample: PBMCs. The receptor's source is a woman between 18 and 29 years old in good health. For the CDR3, the DNA is TGCGCCAGCAGCCTGGGGGCAGGATTTGATGGCTACACCTTC. This sequence encodes CASSLGAGFDGYTF.